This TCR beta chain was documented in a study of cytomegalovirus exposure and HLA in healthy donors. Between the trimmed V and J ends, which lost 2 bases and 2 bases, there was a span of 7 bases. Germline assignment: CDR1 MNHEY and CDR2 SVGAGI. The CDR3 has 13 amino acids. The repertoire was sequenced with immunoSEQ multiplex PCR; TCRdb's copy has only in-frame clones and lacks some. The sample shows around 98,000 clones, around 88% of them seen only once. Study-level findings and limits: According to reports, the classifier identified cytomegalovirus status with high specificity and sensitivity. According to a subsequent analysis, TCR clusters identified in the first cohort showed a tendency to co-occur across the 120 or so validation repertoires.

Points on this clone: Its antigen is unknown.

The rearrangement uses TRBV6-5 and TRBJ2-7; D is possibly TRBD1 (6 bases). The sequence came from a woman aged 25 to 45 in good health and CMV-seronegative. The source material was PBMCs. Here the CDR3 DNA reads TGTGCCAGCAGTTACCAGGGGCCCTACGAGCAGTACTTC. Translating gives CASSYQGPYEQYF.